Described below is a single T cell receptor beta chain sequence and its context. Its target is unknown. These data are taken from a study of cytomegalovirus exposure and HLA in healthy donors. Study-wide points: Donor immune exposure was known only as CMV serostatus. Reports credit the classifier with highly specific, highly sensitive diagnosis of cytomegalovirus status. Association with HLA alleles at 0.05 false discovery rate was found for approximately 18,000 TCR beta sequences in a later analysis.

The PCR contained 60 Vbeta and 13 Jbeta primers. The protocol was immunoSEQ multiplex PCR, while the TCRdb copy is restricted to in-frame clones and leaves out a portion. The sample has fewer than 100,000 clones, just under 80% seen once; the top ten hold roughly 4%. V gave up 6 bases and J gave up 7 bases; unmatched junction bases: 14. This CDR3 contains 17 residues. The germline V gene encodes CDR1 LGHNA and CDR2 YNFKEQ. Sequenced sample: PBMCs. This chain links TRBV4-2 with TRBJ2-2, with 10 nucleotides matching TRBD2. This TCR was sampled from a woman in her 40s in good health and CMV-seropositive. CDR3 region: CASRARSSGSTVGELFF. CDR3 coding DNA: TGTGCCAGCAGAGCAAGGTCTAGCGGGAGTACGGTCGGGGAGCTGTTTTTT.